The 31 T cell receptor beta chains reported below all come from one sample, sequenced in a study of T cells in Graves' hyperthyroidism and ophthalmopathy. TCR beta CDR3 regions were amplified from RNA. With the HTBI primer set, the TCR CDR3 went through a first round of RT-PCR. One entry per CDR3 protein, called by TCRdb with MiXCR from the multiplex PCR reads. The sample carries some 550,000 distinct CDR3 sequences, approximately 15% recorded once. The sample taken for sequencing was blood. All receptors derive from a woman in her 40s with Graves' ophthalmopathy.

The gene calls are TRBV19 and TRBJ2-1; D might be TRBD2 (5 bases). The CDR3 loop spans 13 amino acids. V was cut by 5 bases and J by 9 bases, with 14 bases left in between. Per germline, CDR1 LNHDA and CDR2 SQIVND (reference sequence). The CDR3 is CASSGRSGVEQFF. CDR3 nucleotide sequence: TGTGCCAGTAGTGGGAGATCTGGTGTTGAGCAGTTCTTC. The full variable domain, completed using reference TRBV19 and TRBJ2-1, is DGGITQSPKYLFRKEGQNVTLSCEQNLNHDAMYWYRQDPGQGLRLIYYSQIVNDFQKGDIAEGYSVSREKKESFPLTVTSAQKNPTAFYLCASSGRSGVEQFFGPGTRLTVL.

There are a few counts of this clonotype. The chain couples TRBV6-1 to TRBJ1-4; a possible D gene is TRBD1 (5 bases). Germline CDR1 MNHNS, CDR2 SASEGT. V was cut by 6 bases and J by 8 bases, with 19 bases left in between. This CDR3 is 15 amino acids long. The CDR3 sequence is CASRPTGLSGEKLFF. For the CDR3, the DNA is TGTGCCAGCAGACCTACAGGACTATCTGGGGAAAAACTGTTTTTT.

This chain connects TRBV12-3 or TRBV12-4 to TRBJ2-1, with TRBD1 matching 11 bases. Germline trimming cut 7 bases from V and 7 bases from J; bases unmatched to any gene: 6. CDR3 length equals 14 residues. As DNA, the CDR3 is TGTGCCAGCAACACCGGGACAGGGGGGAATGAGCAGTTCTTC. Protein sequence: CASNTGTGGNEQFF.

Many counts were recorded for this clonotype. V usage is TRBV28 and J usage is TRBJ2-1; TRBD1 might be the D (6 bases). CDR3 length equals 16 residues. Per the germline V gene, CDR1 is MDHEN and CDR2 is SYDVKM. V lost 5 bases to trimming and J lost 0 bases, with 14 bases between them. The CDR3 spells CASSGPGGSSYNEQFF. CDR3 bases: TGTGCCAGCAGTGGACCTGGGGGCTCCTCCTACAATGAGCAGTTCTTC.

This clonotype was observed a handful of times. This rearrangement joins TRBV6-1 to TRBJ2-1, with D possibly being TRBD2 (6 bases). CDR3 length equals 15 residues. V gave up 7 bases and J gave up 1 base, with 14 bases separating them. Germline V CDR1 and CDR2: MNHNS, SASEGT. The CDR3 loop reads CASKRRGASYNEQFF. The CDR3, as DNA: TGTGCCAGCAAGCGGAGGGGAGCTTCCTACAATGAGCAGTTCTTC.

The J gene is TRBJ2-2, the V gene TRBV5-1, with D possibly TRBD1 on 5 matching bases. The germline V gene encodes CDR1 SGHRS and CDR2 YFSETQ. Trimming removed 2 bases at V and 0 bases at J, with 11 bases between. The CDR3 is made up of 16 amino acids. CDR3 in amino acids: CASSFMGHPNTGELFF. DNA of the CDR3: TGCGCCAGCAGCTTCATGGGGCACCCGAACACCGGGGAGCTGTTTTTT.

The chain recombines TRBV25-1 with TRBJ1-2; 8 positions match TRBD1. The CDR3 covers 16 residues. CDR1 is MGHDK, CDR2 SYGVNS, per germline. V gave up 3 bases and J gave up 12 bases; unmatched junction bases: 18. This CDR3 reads CASSDPRQGKYGEHTF. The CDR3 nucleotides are TGTGCCAGCAGTGACCCTCGACAGGGGAAGTATGGTGAACACACCTTC.

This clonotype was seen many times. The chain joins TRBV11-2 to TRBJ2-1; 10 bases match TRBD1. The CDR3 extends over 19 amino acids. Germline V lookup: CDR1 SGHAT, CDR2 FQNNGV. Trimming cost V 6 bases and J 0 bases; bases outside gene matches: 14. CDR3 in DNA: TGTGCCAGCAGTCGAGGGACAGGGGTTAGCGGCAGCTCCTACAATGAGCAGTTCTTC. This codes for CASSRGTGVSGSSYNEQFF.

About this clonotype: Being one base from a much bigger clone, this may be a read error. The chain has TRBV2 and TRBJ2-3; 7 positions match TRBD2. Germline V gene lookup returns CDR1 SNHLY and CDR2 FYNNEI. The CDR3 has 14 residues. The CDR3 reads CASGSGTSIDTQYF. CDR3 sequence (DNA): TGTGCCAGCGGGAGCGGGACGAGCATAGATACGCAGTATTTT.

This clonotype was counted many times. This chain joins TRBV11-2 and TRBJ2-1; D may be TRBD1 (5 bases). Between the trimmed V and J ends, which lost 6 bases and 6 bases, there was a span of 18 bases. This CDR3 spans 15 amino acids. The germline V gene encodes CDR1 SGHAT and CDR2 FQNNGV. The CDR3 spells CASRMIRGPLNEQFF. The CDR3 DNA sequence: TGTGCCAGCAGGATGATAAGGGGCCCCCTCAATGAGCAGTTCTTC.

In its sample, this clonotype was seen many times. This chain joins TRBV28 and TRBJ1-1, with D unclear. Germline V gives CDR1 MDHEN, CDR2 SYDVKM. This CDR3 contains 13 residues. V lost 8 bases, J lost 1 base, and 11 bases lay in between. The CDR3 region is CASGFWGNTEAFF. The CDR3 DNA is TGTGCCAGCGGATTTTGGGGGAACACTGAAGCTTTCTTT.

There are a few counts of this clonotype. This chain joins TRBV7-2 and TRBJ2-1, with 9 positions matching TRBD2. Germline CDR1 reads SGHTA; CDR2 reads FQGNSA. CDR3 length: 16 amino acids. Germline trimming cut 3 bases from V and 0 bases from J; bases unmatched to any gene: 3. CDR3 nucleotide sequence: TGTGCCAGCAGCTTCGGCGGGGGGGTCTCCTACAATGAGCAGTTCTTC. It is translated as CASSFGGGVSYNEQFF.

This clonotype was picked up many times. The CDR3 loop reads CASRAPFIGAGYYGYTF. In DNA, the CDR3 is TGTGCCAGCAGGGCCCCTTTCATTGGGGCTGGCTACTATGGCTACACCTTC. The chain joins TRBV6-1 to TRBJ1-2; D possibly corresponds to TRBD1 (5 bases). Germline V gives CDR1 MNHNS, CDR2 SASEGT. V lost 6 bases to trimming and J lost 3 bases, with 23 bases between them. The CDR3 is made up of 17 amino acids.

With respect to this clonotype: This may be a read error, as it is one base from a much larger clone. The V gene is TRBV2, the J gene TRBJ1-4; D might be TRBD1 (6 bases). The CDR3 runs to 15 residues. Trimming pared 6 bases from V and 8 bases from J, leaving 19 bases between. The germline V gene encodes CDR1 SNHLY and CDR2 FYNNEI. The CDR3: CASSAVEGGGEKLFF. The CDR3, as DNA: TGTGCCAGCAGCGCCGTCGAAGGGGGAGGCGAAAAACTGTTTTTT.

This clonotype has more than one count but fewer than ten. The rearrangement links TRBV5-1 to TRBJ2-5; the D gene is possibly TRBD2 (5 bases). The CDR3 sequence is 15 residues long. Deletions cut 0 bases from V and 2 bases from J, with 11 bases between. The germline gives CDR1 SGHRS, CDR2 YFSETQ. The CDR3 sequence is CASSLAGDPQETQYF. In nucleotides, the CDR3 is TGCGCCAGCAGCTTGGCCGGGGATCCACAAGAGACCCAGTACTTC.

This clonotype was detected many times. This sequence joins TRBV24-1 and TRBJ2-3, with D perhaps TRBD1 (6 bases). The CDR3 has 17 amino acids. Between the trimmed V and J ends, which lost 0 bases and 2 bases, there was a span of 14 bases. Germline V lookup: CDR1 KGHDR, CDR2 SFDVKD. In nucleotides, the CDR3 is TGTGCCACCAGTGATTTGCAACCAGGGGCTAACACAGATACGCAGTATTTT. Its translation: CATSDLQPGANTDTQYF.

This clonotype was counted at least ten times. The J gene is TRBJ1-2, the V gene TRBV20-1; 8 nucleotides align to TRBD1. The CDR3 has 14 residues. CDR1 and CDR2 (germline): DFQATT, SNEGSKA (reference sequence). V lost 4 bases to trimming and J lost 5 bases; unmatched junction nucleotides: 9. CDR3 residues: CSAIPRGRGYGYTF. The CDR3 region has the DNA TGCAGTGCTATCCCCAGGGGGCGCGGATATGGCTACACCTTC.

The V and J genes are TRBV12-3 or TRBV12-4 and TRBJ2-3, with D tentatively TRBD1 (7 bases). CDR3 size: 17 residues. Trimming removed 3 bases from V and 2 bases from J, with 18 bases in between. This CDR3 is CASSFGGGLWDTDTQYF. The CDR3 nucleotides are TGTGCCAGCAGTTTCGGAGGGGGCTTGTGGGACACAGATACGCAGTATTTT.

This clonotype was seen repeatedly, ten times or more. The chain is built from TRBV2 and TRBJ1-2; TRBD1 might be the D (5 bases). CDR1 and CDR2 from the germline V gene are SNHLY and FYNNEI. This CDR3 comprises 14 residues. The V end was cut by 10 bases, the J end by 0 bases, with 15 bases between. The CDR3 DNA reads TGTGCCACTCGAAGACAGACAGCTAACTATGGCTACACCTTC. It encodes CATRRQTANYGYTF. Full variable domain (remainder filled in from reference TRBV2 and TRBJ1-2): EPEVTQTPSHQVTQMGQEVILRCVPISNHLYFYWYRQILGQKVEFLVSFYNNEISEKSEIFDDQFSVERPDGSNFTLKIRSTKLEDSAMYFCATRRQTANYGYTFGSGTRLTVV.

The CDR3 DNA reads as TGTGCCTGGAGTAGTAATGTCCAGAATTCACCCCTCCACTTT. This translates into CAWSSNVQNSPLHF. The chain recombines TRBV30 with TRBJ1-6; no firm D call. The CDR3 consists of 14 residues. V dropped 2 bases and J dropped 7 bases, with 12 bases sitting between them. The germline V gene has CDR1 GTSNPN and CDR2 SVGIG (reference sequence). Combining the CDR3 with reference TRBV30 and TRBJ1-6 gives the whole variable domain SQTIHQWPATLVQPVGSPLSLECTVEGTSNPNLYWYRQAAGRGLQLLFYSVGIGQISSEVPQNLSASRPQDRQFILSSKKLLLSDSGFYLCAWSSNVQNSPLHFGNGTRLTVT.

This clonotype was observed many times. The CDR3 nucleotides read TGTGCCAGCTCCCTGACTCGCTTCTCCGGGGAGCTGTTTTTT. Its translation: CASSLTRFSGELFF. The rearrangement links TRBV18 to TRBJ2-2; D unresolved. Trimming left V 6 bases short and J 6 bases short, with 14 bases between. CDR3 length equals 14 residues. Germline V gene lookup returns CDR1 KGHSH and CDR2 LQKENI.

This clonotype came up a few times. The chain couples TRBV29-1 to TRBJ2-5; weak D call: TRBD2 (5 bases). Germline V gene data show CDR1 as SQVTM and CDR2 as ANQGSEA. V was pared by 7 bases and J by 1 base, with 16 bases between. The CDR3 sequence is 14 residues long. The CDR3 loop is CSAPLGGGQETQYF. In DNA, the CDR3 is TGCAGCGCCCCCCTTGGAGGCGGCCAAGAGACCCAGTACTTC.

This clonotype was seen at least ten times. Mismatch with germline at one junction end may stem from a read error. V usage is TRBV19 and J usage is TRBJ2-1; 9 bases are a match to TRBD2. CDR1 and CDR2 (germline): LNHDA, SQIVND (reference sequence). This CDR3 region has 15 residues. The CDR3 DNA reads TGTGCCAGCAGTATTGCGGGGGGGCCCTACAATGAGCAGTTCTTC. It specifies CASSIAGGPYNEQFF.

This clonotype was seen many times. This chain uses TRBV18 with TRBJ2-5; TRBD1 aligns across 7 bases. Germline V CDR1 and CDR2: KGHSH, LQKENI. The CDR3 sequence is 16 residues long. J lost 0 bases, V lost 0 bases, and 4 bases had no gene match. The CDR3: CASSPPTGQDQETQYF. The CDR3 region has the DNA TGTGCCAGCTCACCACCAACAGGACAGGACCAAGAGACCCAGTACTTC.

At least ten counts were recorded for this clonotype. As DNA, the CDR3 is TGTGCCAGCAGTTTCTGGGCGGATCAGCCCCAGCATTTT. Its protein is CASSFWADQPQHF. The J gene is TRBJ1-5, the V gene TRBV12-3 or TRBV12-4; no clear D gene. CDR3 length: 13 residues. Trimming shortened V by 3 bases and J by 5 bases, and 8 bases separated the two germline ends.

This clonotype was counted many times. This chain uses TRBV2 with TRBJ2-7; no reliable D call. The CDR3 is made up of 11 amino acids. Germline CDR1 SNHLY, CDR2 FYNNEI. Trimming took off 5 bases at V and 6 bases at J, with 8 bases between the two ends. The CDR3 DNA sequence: TGTGCCAGCAGTTACGACTTCGAGCAGTACTTC. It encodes CASSYDFEQYF.

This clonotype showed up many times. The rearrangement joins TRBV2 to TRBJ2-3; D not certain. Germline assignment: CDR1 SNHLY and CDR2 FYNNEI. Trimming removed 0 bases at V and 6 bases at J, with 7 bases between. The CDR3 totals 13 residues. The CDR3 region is CASSEARFDTQYF. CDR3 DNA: TGTGCCAGCAGTGAAGCGCGGTTCGATACGCAGTATTTT.

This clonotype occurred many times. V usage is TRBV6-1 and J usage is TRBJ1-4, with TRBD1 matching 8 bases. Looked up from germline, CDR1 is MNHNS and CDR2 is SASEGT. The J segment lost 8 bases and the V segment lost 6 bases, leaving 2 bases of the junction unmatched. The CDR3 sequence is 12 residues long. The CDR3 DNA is TGTGCCAGCAGCAACAGGGGGGAAAAACTGTTTTTT. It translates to CASSNRGEKLFF.

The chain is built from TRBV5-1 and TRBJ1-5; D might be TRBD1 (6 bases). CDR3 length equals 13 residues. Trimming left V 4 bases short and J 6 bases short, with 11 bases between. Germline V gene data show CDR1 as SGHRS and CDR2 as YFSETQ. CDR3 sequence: CASSAGEGQPQHF. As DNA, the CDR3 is TGCGCCAGCAGCGCAGGGGAAGGTCAGCCCCAGCATTTT. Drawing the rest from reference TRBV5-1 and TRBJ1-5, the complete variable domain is KAGVTQTPRYLIKTRGQQVTLSCSPISGHRSVSWYQQTPGQGLQFLFEYFSETQRNKGNFPGRFSGRQFSNSRSEMNVSTLELGDSALYLCASSAGEGQPQHFGDGTRLSIL.

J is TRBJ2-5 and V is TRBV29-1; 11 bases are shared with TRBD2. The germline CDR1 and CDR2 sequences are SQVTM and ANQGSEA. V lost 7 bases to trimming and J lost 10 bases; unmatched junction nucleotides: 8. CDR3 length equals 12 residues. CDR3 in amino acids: CSAPGLAGLQYF. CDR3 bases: TGCAGCGCACCCGGACTAGCGGGCCTCCAGTACTTC.

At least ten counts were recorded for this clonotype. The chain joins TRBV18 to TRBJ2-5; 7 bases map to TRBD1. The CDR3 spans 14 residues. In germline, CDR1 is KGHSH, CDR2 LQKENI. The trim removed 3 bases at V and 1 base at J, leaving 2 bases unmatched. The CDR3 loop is CASSPGQLQETQYF. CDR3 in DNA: TGTGCCAGCTCACCGGGACAGCTCCAAGAGACCCAGTACTTC. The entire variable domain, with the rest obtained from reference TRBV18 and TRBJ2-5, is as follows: NAGVMQNPRHLVRRRGQEARLRCSPMKGHSHVYWYRQLPEEGLKFMVYLQKENIIDESGMPKERFSAEFPKEGPSILRIQQVVRGDSAAYFCASSPGQLQETQYFGPGTRLLVL.